This is a list of T cell receptor beta chains from one sample in a study of ipilimumab plus nivolumab after autologous stem cell transplantation. TCRdb's copy holds only in-frame clones and misses some; the assay was immunoSEQ multiplex PCR. The data show 15,000 to 20,000 clones, almost 80% seen once. This sample comprised PBMCs, obtained in a trial of ipilimumab plus nivolumab as post-transplant consolidation. The receptors shown here come from a male donor with diffuse large B-cell lymphoma. Both conserved end residues are part of each CDR3. Each record gives: J gene, V gene, CDR3 length, CDR3 protein.

j_call: TRBJ1-4; v_call: TRBV28; cdr3_length: 14; cdr3_aa: CASSLGGGPRELFF
j_call: TRBJ2-5; v_call: TRBV7-2; cdr3_length: 14; cdr3_aa: CASRRPTGGETQYF
j_call: TRBJ2-2; v_call: TRBV5-5; cdr3_length: 15; cdr3_aa: CASRRPGADTGELFF
j_call: TRBJ2-1; v_call: TRBV29-1; cdr3_length: 13; cdr3_aa: CSVRGSYYNEQFF
j_call: TRBJ2-7; v_call: TRBV5-5; cdr3_length: 12; cdr3_aa: CASSLVGYEQYF
j_call: TRBJ2-3; v_call: TRBV7-9; cdr3_length: 16; cdr3_aa: CASSHGLAGVADTQYF
j_call: TRBJ2-7; v_call: TRBV11-2; cdr3_length: 15; cdr3_aa: CASSGGGTGNYEQYF
j_call: TRBJ1-2; v_call: TRBV29-1; cdr3_length: 12; cdr3_aa: CSVEKGDYGYTF
j_call: TRBJ2-5; v_call: TRBV7-2; cdr3_length: 13; cdr3_aa: CASSFGRKETQYF
j_call: TRBJ1-5; v_call: TRBV5-5; cdr3_length: 15; cdr3_aa: CASSLQVSPNQPQHF
j_call: TRBJ1-5; v_call: TRBV6-6; cdr3_length: 13; cdr3_aa: CASSSQAYQPQHF
j_call: TRBJ2-3; v_call: TRBV4-1; cdr3_length: 15; cdr3_aa: CASSPAGGNTDTQYF
j_call: TRBJ2-7; v_call: TRBV27; cdr3_length: 15; cdr3_aa: CASSLFGLAGNEQYF
j_call: TRBJ1-4; v_call: TRBV7-2; cdr3_length: 16; cdr3_aa: CASSWGVGQGTEKLFF
j_call: TRBJ2-5; v_call: TRBV2; cdr3_length: 13; cdr3_aa: CASSAGPRETQYF
j_call: TRBJ2-2; v_call: TRBV10-3; cdr3_length: 14; cdr3_aa: CAIIRDPEAGELFF
j_call: TRBJ1-2; v_call: TRBV7-8; cdr3_length: 15; cdr3_aa: CASSLAISLANGYTF
j_call: TRBJ2-2; v_call: TRBV11-2; cdr3_length: 16; cdr3_aa: CASRSWGISNTGELFF
j_call: TRBJ2-7; v_call: TRBV13; cdr3_length: 17; cdr3_aa: CASSLGPKLAGFHEQYF
j_call: TRBJ2-5; v_call: TRBV9; cdr3_length: 14; cdr3_aa: CASSRGGNQETQYF
j_call: TRBJ1-2; v_call: TRBV27; cdr3_length: 13; cdr3_aa: CASSPDRRYGYTF
j_call: TRBJ1-2; v_call: TRBV6-1; cdr3_length: 15; cdr3_aa: CASRLTPGQGAGYTF
j_call: TRBJ1-6; v_call: TRBV6-5; cdr3_length: 13; cdr3_aa: CASRLGGNSPLHF
j_call: TRBJ1-3; v_call: TRBV7-9; cdr3_length: 17; cdr3_aa: CASSPPASITRGNTIYF
j_call: TRBJ2-1; v_call: TRBV30; cdr3_length: 14; cdr3_aa: CAWSDNQAYNEQFF
j_call: TRBJ2-5; v_call: TRBV29-1; cdr3_length: 15; cdr3_aa: CSANPGQGVLETQYF
j_call: TRBJ2-1; v_call: TRBV27; cdr3_length: 14; cdr3_aa: CASSSSGGYNEQFF
j_call: TRBJ1-3; v_call: TRBV27; cdr3_length: 14; cdr3_aa: CASSSTGFGNTIYF
j_call: TRBJ2-3; v_call: TRBV11-3; cdr3_length: 16; cdr3_aa: CASRRGIAGGTDTQYF
j_call: TRBJ1-1; v_call: TRBV6-5; cdr3_length: 12; cdr3_aa: CASRPTGQRAFF
j_call: TRBJ2-3; v_call: TRBV7-3; cdr3_length: 18; cdr3_aa: CASSSGLAGGSYTDTQYF
j_call: TRBJ2-1; v_call: TRBV5-1; cdr3_length: 15; cdr3_aa: CASSFSGQNLNEQFF
j_call: TRBJ2-1; v_call: TRBV7-3; cdr3_length: 15; cdr3_aa: CASSSLGPGQSEQFF
j_call: TRBJ1-4; v_call: TRBV27; cdr3_length: 13; cdr3_aa: CASSLQGAEKLFF
j_call: TRBJ2-5; v_call: TRBV5-1; cdr3_length: 15; cdr3_aa: CASSFGWRGQETQYF